This T cell receptor (beta chain) was recovered during a study of blood T cell repertoires in COVID-19 (dated by TCRdb to 2019 to 2021). About the full investigation: Samples from collaborators originated in the United States, Italy and Spain and spanned both the acute and convalescent phases of COVID-19. The material from the prospective study consisted of cDNA or gDNA derived from T cells, B-cell-depleted T cells, or PBMCs. The dataset comprised deeply sampled blood TCRbeta repertoires from subjects exposed to, actively infected with, or recovered from COVID-19. The repertoires were made available in a free public database intended to serve as a resource for research on the immune response to SARS-CoV-2. Samples were obtained from the ongoing ImmuneRACE study (first 160 participants) and from over 1,000 subjects provided by 6 global collaborators. The sample metadata nearly always contained a de-identified subject ID, COVID-19 status, age in years and sex. Where available, HLA class I and class II types were taken from metadata supplied by the sample provider and were not determined by assay-based typing.

Overall results and qualifications from the work: The quantity of clinical and demographic metadata differed by source and by participant and was supplied without curation.

In the case of this clone: This receptor's antigen is unknown. Nothing much larger sits one base from this clone, and base qualities are not available.

Collaborating institutions collected whole blood in K2EDTA tubes following their own protocols. For TCRbeta analysis, collaborators shipped samples in one of three forms: frozen whole blood, isolated PBMCs, or DNA extracted from either of those sample types. The CDR3 sequence holds 13 residues, the cysteine and phenylalanine included. Only CDR3 DNA is held: 39 bases, read in frame from base 1. V sheds 3 bases and J sheds 0 bases, leaving 9 bases between their ends. Looking up the germline V gene yields CDR1 SQVTM and CDR2 ANQGSEA. The immunoSEQ Assay, a bias-controlled multiplex PCR, was used to amplify TCRbeta CDR3 regions from genomic DNA. From the authors' description of their analysis: The number of nucleated cells in each sample was estimated by amplification of reference gene primers within the assay. To quantify the absolute abundance of each unique TCRbeta CDR3 rearrangement, sequence reads were collapsed and filtered. Productive Simpson clonality was computed per sample as the square root of Simpson's diversity index over productive rearrangements. TCRdb stores this immuneACCESS table with in-frame sequences only. Part of the clones is absent; in the studies checked, under half of the shortfall reflects unresolved V genes, and no reason is known for the rest. V, J and clone size reflect that table, while D and trimming were determined from the DNA. This sample is represented by around 140,000 clones; roughly 90% of them were singletons. The ten largest clonotypes hold more than 2% of the sample.

Sequencing was performed on peripheral blood. The receptor chain draws on TRBV29-1 and TRBJ2-7; too little of a D gene remains to name it. The TCR comes from a man between 65 and 85 years old with active COVID-19. The nucleotide sequence reads TGCAGCGTTGAGGGCTCGAGCTCCTACGAGCAGTACTTC. Translated, it reads CSVEGSSSYEQYF.